This TCR beta chain was recovered during a study of blood T cell repertoires in COVID-19. Germline assignment: CDR1 MGHDK and CDR2 SYGVNS. The CDR3 has 15 residues. The ends were cut back, 2 bases at V and 5 bases at J, with 12 bases in the middle. In the authors' methods: Cell counts per sample came from amplifying reference gene primers. The assay was immunoSEQ multiplex PCR, and TCRdb's table has in-frame clones only and misses some. Clone size and V and J calls were adopted from that table, with D and trimming inferred from the DNA. Among 250,000 or so clones listed, 91% were seen once. Enrolled through a virtual design, the participants were between roughly 18 and 95 years of age and came from about two dozen US areas. Participants were placed into cohorts based on the clinical history they reported.

The clonotype comes from a human donor in a cohort exposed to, infected with or recovered from COVID-19 (not recorded which). The donor label of this sample is uncertain. This sequence joins TRBV25-1 and TRBJ1-4; D is unclear. The source material was PBMCs or T cells enriched from blood (not recorded which). The DNA of the CDR3 is TGTGCCAGCAGTGAAGGCGGGGTGGCGAATGAAAAACTGTTTTTT. Encoded protein: CASSEGGVANEKLFF.